A single sample gave rise to the 20 T cell receptor beta chains below, sequenced in a study of CD8 T cells in Susac syndrome. RNA in amounts of roughly 0.45 to 1 ug was reverse transcribed with random hexamers. Using its own MiXCR run on the immunoSEQ multiplex PCR reads, TCRdb lists one record per CDR3 protein. The sample includes approximately 160,000 distinct CDR3 sequences, approximately 90% seen only once; the top ten take approximately 0.075%. Sequenced input: CD4+ T cells from PBMCs. Every receptor here comes from a human donor in good health.

V gene TRBV3-1 combines with J gene TRBJ2-1; 12 nucleotides line up with TRBD2. Per the germline V gene, CDR1 is LGHDT and CDR2 is YNNKEL (reference sequence). With V trimmed by 0 bases and J by 8 bases, 2 bases remained unmatched. The CDR3 length is 15 residues. The CDR3, as DNA: TGTGCCAGCAGCCAAGACACTAGCGGGAGGTATGAGCAGTTCTTC. Translation: CASSQDTSGRYEQFF.

The rearrangement uses TRBV6-2 or TRBV6-3 and TRBJ2-7; 7 positions match TRBD1. Trimming cost V 7 bases and J 4 bases; bases outside gene matches: 4. Per germline, CDR1 MNHEY and CDR2 SVGEGT. This CDR3 has 12 residues. CDR3 protein: CASTYRGYEQYF. DNA for the CDR3: TGTGCCAGCACCTACAGGGGATACGAGCAGTACTTC.

The chain joins TRBV11-2 to TRBJ1-4, with unresolved D. V dropped 0 bases and J dropped 11 bases, with 10 bases sitting between them. The CDR3 is made up of 13 amino acids. Germline CDR1 reads SGHAT; CDR2 reads FQNNGV. The CDR3 sequence is CASSLDLLGKLFF. The CDR3 DNA reads as TGTGCCAGCAGCTTAGATCTGTTAGGGAAACTGTTTTTT.

This CDR3 is CASTIRTSGTIREQFF. The CDR3 DNA is TGTGCCAGCACCATTCGGACTAGCGGGACAATCCGCGAGCAGTTCTTC. V usage is TRBV12-3 or TRBV12-4 and J usage is TRBJ2-1; 12 bases are shared with TRBD2. CDR3 length: 16 residues. The J segment lost 10 bases and the V segment lost 7 bases, leaving 14 bases of the junction unmatched.

The chain employs TRBV10-3 and TRBJ2-1; the D is unclear. The CDR3 length is 12 residues. Per germline, CDR1 ENHRY and CDR2 SYGVKD. V was cut by 0 bases and J by 14 bases, with 11 bases left in between. CDR3 in amino acids: CAISESPPVEFF. CDR3 coding DNA: TGTGCCATCAGTGAGTCGCCCCCCGTTGAGTTCTTC.

This chain uses TRBV29-1 with TRBJ1-2, with D maybe TRBD1 (6 bases). Deletions cut 6 bases from V and 6 bases from J, with 20 bases between. The CDR3 covers 14 residues. The V gene's germline CDR1 is SQVTM and CDR2 ANQGSEA. The CDR3 loop reads CSVTPGGGADGYTF. The DNA of the CDR3 is TGCAGCGTAACCCCCGGGGGGGGCGCGGATGGCTACACCTTC.

The CDR3 spells CASHTNPLNTEAFF. For the CDR3, the DNA is TGTGCCAGCCACACTAACCCACTGAACACTGAAGCTTTCTTT. The chain has TRBV7-9 and TRBJ1-1; no firm D call. The germline V and J ends were trimmed by 8 bases and 0 bases, with 13 bases remaining between them. Germline V gives CDR1 SEHNR, CDR2 FQNEAQ (reference sequence). The CDR3 extends over 14 amino acids.

The chain recombines TRBV7-2 with TRBJ2-5; no definite D call. V lost 4 bases and J lost 2, with 11 bases in between. Germline CDR1 and CDR2: SGHTA and FQGNSA. This CDR3 has 14 amino acids. CDR3 sequence (DNA): TGTGCCAGCAGCTCCGCCCCCCAGCAAGAGACCCAGTACTTC. Amino acid sequence: CASSSAPQQETQYF.

The CDR3 sequence is CATSDSRTGWRGYTF. CDR3 coding DNA: TGTGCCACCAGTGATTCGCGGACAGGGTGGAGGGGCTACACCTTC. V usage is TRBV24-1 and J usage is TRBJ1-2; 8 bases align to TRBD1. Germline V gives CDR1 KGHDR, CDR2 SFDVKD. CDR3 length: 15 residues. J was trimmed by 8 bases and V by 2 bases; bases with no gene match: 9.

The chain employs TRBV6-1 and TRBJ2-1; D is perhaps TRBD2 (6 bases). The CDR3 sequence is 13 residues long. Germline-derived CDR1 and CDR2 are MNHNS and SASEGT. Trimming left V 3 bases short and J 12 bases short, with 15 bases between. As DNA, the CDR3 is TGTGCCAGCAGTGACCCGGGACTGGGAAGGCAGTTCTTC. This gives the protein CASSDPGLGRQFF.

This rearrangement joins TRBV7-2 to TRBJ2-7; no definite D call. The CDR3 consists of 17 residues. Germline V lookup: CDR1 SGHTA, CDR2 FQGNSA. V dropped 0 bases and J dropped 2 bases, with 17 bases sitting between them. As DNA, the CDR3 is TGTGCCAGCAGCTTAGCCATCTGGGCCGAGCGACCCTACGAGCAGTACTTC. This codes for CASSLAIWAERPYEQYF.

The gene calls are TRBV2 and TRBJ1-6; D gene unclear. The germline V gene encodes CDR1 SNHLY and CDR2 FYNNEI. There are 13 residues in the CDR3. Trimming removed 7 bases from V and 7 bases from J, with 11 bases in between. CDR3 DNA sequence: TGTGCCAGCATGGGAGCTGAGAATTCACCCCTCCACTTT. Encoded protein: CASMGAENSPLHF.

The J gene is TRBJ1-1, the V gene TRBV5-4; 10 nucleotides line up with TRBD1. V gave up 6 bases and J gave up 5 bases; unmatched junction bases: 10. This CDR3 has 15 residues. The germline V gene has CDR1 SGHNT and CDR2 YYREEE (reference sequence). CDR3 coding DNA: TGTGCCAGCATCCATCCCGGGACAGGGGTAACTGAAGCTTTCTTT. This encodes CASIHPGTGVTEAFF.

The rearrangement links TRBV28 to TRBJ1-1; TRBD1 is a possible D gene (5 bases). Germline lookup yields CDR1 MDHEN and CDR2 SYDVKM. The germline V and J ends were trimmed by 8 bases and 1 base, with 20 bases remaining between them. The CDR3 sequence is 16 residues long. In DNA form, the CDR3 reads TGTGCCAGCCGCGTCATCGGGACGGAACCGAACACTGAAGCTTTCTTT. Translation gives CASRVIGTEPNTEAFF. Full variable domain (rest looked up from reference TRBV28 and TRBJ1-1): DVKVTQSSRYLVKRTGEKVFLECVQDMDHENMFWYRQDPGLGLRLIYFSYDVKMKEKGDIPEGYSVSREKKERFSLILESASTNQTSMYLCASRVIGTEPNTEAFFGQGTRLTVV.

CDR3 region: CASSQGSGRNFEGYTF. The CDR3, as DNA: TGTGCCAGCAGCCAAGGATCGGGACGGAACTTTGAAGGCTACACCTTC. V and J are TRBV3-1 and TRBJ1-2; D may be TRBD1 (5 bases). V was trimmed by 1 base and J by 8 bases, leaving 20 bases between them. The length of the CDR3 is 16 residues. The germline gives CDR1 LGHDT, CDR2 YNNKEL (reference sequence).

The chain combines TRBV5-4 with TRBJ2-5; D not resolved. The CDR3 spans 13 residues. V gave up 3 bases and J gave up 0 bases, with 6 bases separating them. Germline-derived CDR1 and CDR2 are SGHNT and YYREEE (reference sequence). The DNA of the CDR3 is TGTGCCAGCAGCTCTCAAAACCAAGAGACCCAGTACTTC. Translation: CASSSQNQETQYF.

The rearrangement uses TRBV24-1 and TRBJ1-5; the D gene is possibly TRBD1 (6 bases). The germline gives CDR1 KGHDR, CDR2 SFDVKD. CDR3 size: 12 residues. Deletions cut 12 bases from V and 2 bases from J, with 10 bases between. The CDR3 region is CAVRTGNQPQHF. The DNA of the CDR3 is TGTGCCGTCAGGACAGGCAATCAGCCCCAGCATTTT.

The chain uses TRBV11-2 and TRBJ2-7; 10 bases match TRBD1. The trim removed 5 bases at V and 6 bases at J, leaving 7 bases unmatched. The germline V gene encodes CDR1 SGHAT and CDR2 FQNNGV. CDR3 length: 14 residues. CDR3 DNA sequence: TGTGCCAGCAGCAAGCCGGGACAGGGGCTCGAGCAGTACTTC. Translated: CASSKPGQGLEQYF.

This clonotype was picked up one time. The rearrangement links TRBV7-8 to TRBJ2-1; D is perhaps TRBD2 (6 bases). V was trimmed by 2 bases and J by 10 bases, leaving 21 bases between them. The CDR3 has 16 residues. Germline loops: CDR1 SGHVS, CDR2 FQNEAQ. The CDR3 bases are TGTGCCAGCAGCTTAATTGGGACTCAGGCGGTACGCGAGCAGTTCTTC. It is translated as CASSLIGTQAVREQFF.

In this sample, this clonotype turned up once. This sequence joins TRBV7-2 and TRBJ2-7; TRBD2 matches at 7 bases. The CDR3 loop spans 15 amino acids. The trim removed 0 bases at V and 6 bases at J, leaving 8 bases unmatched. Germline values: CDR1 SGHTA, CDR2 FQGNSA. The CDR3 loop reads CASSLAGGLVVEQYF. CDR3 sequence (DNA): TGTGCCAGCAGCTTAGCGGGAGGACTAGTGGTCGAGCAGTACTTC.